The 32 T cell receptor beta chains listed next were all sequenced from one sample in a study of blood T cells in healthy people across ages. With a J-beta primer mix and a sample-barcoded 5' primer, a second PCR ran roughly 6 to 12 cycles. MiXCR, applied by TCRdb to the 5' RACE reads, yields one record per CDR3 protein. Of 1,500,000 or so distinct CDR3 sequences in the sample, approximately 59% are singletons; the top ten hold under 8.5%. Sequenced: blood. These receptors all come from a man aged 18 to 30 in good health.

The genes are TRBV15 and TRBJ2-3; possible D gene TRBD2, 5 bases. Germline lookup yields CDR1 LNHNV and CDR2 YYDKDF (reference sequence). The germline V and J ends were trimmed by 3 bases and 9 bases, with 10 bases remaining between them. The CDR3 spans 12 residues. CDR3 amino acids: CATSSASPTQYF. The CDR3 DNA reads as TGTGCCACCAGCAGCGCTAGCCCAACGCAGTATTTT.

This clonotype was seen a handful of times. The chain is built from TRBV10-3 and TRBJ2-1; the D gene is possibly TRBD1 (6 bases). There are 12 residues in the CDR3. Germline V gene data show CDR1 as ENHRY and CDR2 as SYGVKD. The ends were cut back, 4 bases at V and 7 bases at J, with 8 bases in the middle. CDR3 bases: TGTGCCATCAGTGGACAGGAGAATGAGCAGTTCTTC. Its protein product is CAISGQENEQFF.

The chain couples TRBV6-1 to TRBJ1-1, with 7 bases matching TRBD1. The trim removed 7 bases at V and 7 bases at J, leaving 9 bases unmatched. Germline V lookup: CDR1 MNHNS, CDR2 SASEGT. CDR3 length equals 13 residues. In DNA form, the CDR3 reads TGTGCCAGCACTCCGGGACAGATCTTTGAAGCTTTCTTT. Amino acids: CASTPGQIFEAFF.

The chain employs TRBV4-2 and TRBJ2-4; D gene ambiguous. The DNA end lines up better with TRBJ2-7; the J call may be wrong. The CDR3 has 16 amino acids. CDR1 is LGHNA, CDR2 YNFKEQ, per germline. CDR3 coding DNA: TGTGCCAGCAGCCAAGTTCCGGAAGACCCTACCTACGAGCAGTACTTC. As protein: CASSQVPEDPTYEQYF.

The V gene is TRBV27, the J gene TRBJ2-7, with D unresolved. Per the germline V gene, CDR1 is MNHEY and CDR2 is SMNVEV (reference sequence). V was clipped by 0 bases and J by 5 bases, with 17 bases between them. This CDR3 is built from 16 residues. CDR3: CASSLSGTGSLDEQYF. The CDR3 bases are TGTGCCAGCAGTTTATCAGGAACGGGCAGTCTGGACGAGCAGTACTTC.

The chain combines TRBV6-5 with TRBJ1-2; the D is unclear. V gave up 1 base and J gave up 6 bases, with 15 bases separating them. The CDR3 has 15 amino acids. Germline V CDR1 and CDR2: MNHEY, SVGAGI. CDR3 amino acids: CASSYLRVGGNGYTF. The CDR3, as DNA: TGTGCCAGCAGTTACTTAAGGGTAGGAGGGAATGGCTACACCTTC.

The table lists this clonotype with a count of one. The rearrangement uses TRBV7-2 and TRBJ1-6; D gene uncertain. Trimming cost V 0 bases and J 9 bases, with 3 bases left between them. Germline V lookup: CDR1 SGHTA, CDR2 FQGNSA. The CDR3 runs 12 residues. Here the CDR3 reads CASSLAVSPLHF. The CDR3 nucleotides are TGTGCCAGCAGCTTAGCGGTTTCACCCCTCCACTTT.

This chain links TRBV6-2 or TRBV6-3 with TRBJ2-7, with a tentative D call TRBD1 (7 bases). Germline CDR1 is MNHEY and CDR2 is SVGEGT. The CDR3 spans 13 residues. V was shortened by 8 bases and J by 3 bases, with 14 bases between the two germline ends. The CDR3 loop is CASGGTVFYEQYF. In DNA, the CDR3 is TGTGCCAGCGGAGGGACAGTTTTCTACGAGCAGTACTTC.

This CDR3 reads CATSTGSLQETQYF. The DNA for the CDR3 is TGTGCCACCAGTACAGGGTCGCTACAAGAGACCCAGTACTTC. The rearrangement links TRBV15 to TRBJ2-5; D is perhaps TRBD1 (6 bases). Trimming shortened V by 6 bases and J by 2 bases, and 13 bases separated the two germline ends. This CDR3 spans 14 amino acids. CDR1 is LNHNV, CDR2 YYDKDF, per germline (reference sequence).

CDR3 nucleotides: TGTGCCAGCAGCCACGAACAGGGGTGGGGCTACACCTTC. This translates into CASSHEQGWGYTF. This chain links TRBV3-1 with TRBJ1-2; 7 nucleotides agree with TRBD1. Germline V lookup: CDR1 LGHDT, CDR2 YNNKEL (reference sequence). Germline trimming cut 3 bases from V and 8 bases from J; bases unmatched to any gene: 6. This CDR3 contains 13 residues.

The chain couples TRBV7-2 to TRBJ1-3, with TRBD1 identical over 8 bases. The junction had 9 bases not matched to a gene; V was cut back by 5 bases and J by 0 bases. CDR3 size: 17 residues. CDR1 SGHTA and CDR2 FQGNSA come from the germline V gene. CDR3: CASSQWAGGYSGNTIYF. The DNA for the CDR3 is TGTGCCAGCAGCCAATGGGCAGGGGGCTACTCTGGAAACACCATATATTTT.

The chain employs TRBV7-9 and TRBJ2-1; D is possibly TRBD1 (5 bases). V gave up 11 bases and J gave up 8 bases, with 22 bases separating them. The CDR3 extends over 14 amino acids. In germline, CDR1 is SEHNR, CDR2 FQNEAQ (reference sequence). CDR3 region: CAYSPGPLRDEQFF. DNA for the CDR3: TGTGCCTATTCCCCAGGGCCCCTTCGGGATGAGCAGTTCTTC.

CDR3 bases: TGCGCCAGCAGCCACCGACAGGGGGGTTCACCCCTCCACTTT. Translated, it gives CASSHRQGGSPLHF. The chain employs TRBV4-3 and TRBJ1-6, with 9 bases that match TRBD1. V was pared by 3 bases and J by 9 bases, with 3 bases of the junction left unmatched. Germline values: CDR1 LGHNA, CDR2 YSLEER. CDR3 length: 14 amino acids.

J is TRBJ2-5 and V is TRBV7-6; D is uncertain. The J call could be wrong; TRBJ2-7 is a better fit for the DNA end. The CDR3 loop spans 17 amino acids. The germline V gene has CDR1 SGHVS and CDR2 FNYEAQ. The CDR3 region is CASSLARQRYLSYEQYF. The CDR3 DNA is TGTGCCAGCAGCTTAGCGCGGCAGAGATACCTCTCCTACGAGCAGTACTTC.

The genes are TRBV11-2 and TRBJ2-7; TRBD2 matches at 10 bases. Looked up from germline, CDR1 is SGHAT and CDR2 is FQNNGV. Trimming took 0 bases from V and 9 from J; bases not matched to a gene: 8. This CDR3 comprises 15 residues. This chain's CDR3 is CASSLDRSGGAGQYF. In DNA form, the CDR3 reads TGTGCCAGCAGCTTAGATAGGAGCGGGGGGGCAGGGCAGTACTTC. The variable domain in full, completed from reference TRBV11-2 and TRBJ2-7, reads EAGVAQSPRYKIIEKRQSVAFWCNPISGHATLYWYQQILGQGPKLLIQFQNNGVVDDSQLPKDRFSAERLKGVDSTLKIQPAKLEDSAVYLCASSLDRSGGAGQYFGPGTRLTVT.

CDR3 bases: TGCAGTGCTAGTAGACTAGCGGGGCCCACAGATACGCAGTATTTT. Protein product: CSASRLAGPTDTQYF. The gene calls are TRBV20-1 and TRBJ2-3; 11 bases match TRBD2. This CDR3 is built from 15 residues. J lost 2 bases, V lost 3 bases, and 4 bases had no gene match. In germline, CDR1 is DFQATT, CDR2 SNEGSKA (reference sequence).

The chain recombines TRBV7-9 with TRBJ2-7; D might be TRBD1 (6 bases). Per the germline V gene, CDR1 is SEHNR and CDR2 is FQNEAQ (reference sequence). V was trimmed by 4 bases and J by 5 bases, leaving 12 bases between them. The CDR3 sequence is 13 residues long. CDR3 sequence (DNA): TGTGCCAGCAGCTCTTACCGGGACAACGAGCAGTACTTC. Its translation: CASSSYRDNEQYF.

CDR3 nucleotides: TGCAGTGCTAGCGTTCTAGCGGGAGGCGCCAAAAACATTCAGTACTTC. Its translation is CSASVLAGGAKNIQYF. The genes are TRBV20-1 and TRBJ2-4; 11 bases map to TRBD2. The CDR3 spans 16 residues. V lost 3 bases, J lost 1 base, and 5 bases stayed unmatched. CDR1 and CDR2 from the germline V gene are DFQATT and SNEGSKA (reference sequence).

The V and J genes are TRBV5-1 and TRBJ2-5, with a weak D call TRBD2 (6 bases). The CDR3 spans 15 residues. V lost 4 bases, J lost 2 bases, and 15 bases lay in between. Germline assignment: CDR1 SGHRS and CDR2 YFSETQ. The CDR3 sequence: CASSTGLHRQETQYF. In DNA, the CDR3 is TGCGCCAGCAGCACGGGACTGCACAGACAAGAGACCCAGTACTTC. Together with reference TRBV5-1 and TRBJ2-5, the CDR3 gives the full variable domain: KAGVTQTPRYLIKTRGQQVTLSCSPISGHRSVSWYQQTPGQGLQFLFEYFSETQRNKGNFPGRFSGRQFSNSRSEMNVSTLELGDSALYLCASSTGLHRQETQYFGPGTRLLVL.

The sample holds a few counts of this clonotype. The V and J genes are TRBV29-1 and TRBJ2-5; D is unclear. V lost 0 bases and J 10 bases, leaving 9 bases between the germline ends. This CDR3 is 11 amino acids long. The germline V gene has CDR1 SQVTM and CDR2 ANQGSEA. This CDR3 is CSVEESRHQYF. DNA for the CDR3: TGCAGCGTTGAAGAAAGCAGACACCAGTACTTC.

V and J are TRBV12-3 or TRBV12-4 and TRBJ2-1, with 12 bases lining up with TRBD2. This CDR3 has 22 amino acids. The trim removed 2 bases at V and 0 bases at J, leaving 17 bases unmatched. The CDR3 protein is CASSLRVRTSGTIRHSYNEQFF. The CDR3 DNA sequence: TGTGCCAGCAGTTTAAGGGTTCGGACTAGCGGGACCATCCGCCACTCCTACAATGAGCAGTTCTTC.

V gene TRBV29-1 combines with J gene TRBJ1-4; D may be TRBD1 (6 bases). Trimming shortened V by 4 bases and J by 4 bases, and 13 bases separated the two germline ends. Germline V gene data show CDR1 as SQVTM and CDR2 as ANQGSEA. The CDR3 is 14 amino acids. The CDR3 DNA follows: TGCAGCGTTGTGGGGGCAGGGGATAATGAAAAACTGTTTTTT. Translating it yields CSVVGAGDNEKLFF.

The V gene is TRBV29-1, the J gene TRBJ2-5, with 8 bases matching TRBD2. V gave up 5 bases and J gave up 3 bases; unmatched junction bases: 5. The CDR3 has 13 amino acids. The germline gives CDR1 SQVTM, CDR2 ANQGSEA. The CDR3 DNA reads TGCAGCGTTCGAGCACTAGCGGAAGAGACCCAGTACTTC. It codes for CSVRALAEETQYF.

This clonotype has ten or more counts. This rearrangement joins TRBV2 to TRBJ1-2; D is perhaps TRBD1 (5 bases). In germline, CDR1 is SNHLY, CDR2 FYNNEI. CDR3 size: 13 residues. V was clipped by 7 bases and J by 3 bases, with 12 bases between them. CDR3 bases: TGTGCCAGCATGGGGGAGGTCTACTATGGCTACACCTTC. It translates to CASMGEVYYGYTF.

The V gene is TRBV12-3 or TRBV12-4, the J gene TRBJ2-3; 10 bases align to TRBD2. V trimming: 6 bases; J trimming: 2 bases; junction bases outside the gene matches: 11. This CDR3 spans 17 amino acids. The CDR3 DNA reads TGTGCCAGCAGAAGCGGGGGGGTTGCGTTCCACACAGATACGCAGTATTTT. Translation: CASRSGGVAFHTDTQYF.

The chain is built from TRBV6-2 or TRBV6-3 and TRBJ1-1; 7 nucleotides line up with TRBD1. The V gene end was trimmed by 6 bases and the J gene end by 2 bases; junction bases not matched to a gene: 6. This CDR3 contains 14 residues. The germline V gene encodes CDR1 MNHEY and CDR2 SVGEGT. The CDR3 bases are TGTGCCAGCAGCCGCCGGGACAGCAACACTGAAGCTTTCTTT. Its protein product is CASSRRDSNTEAFF.

V is TRBV15 and J is TRBJ1-1; D not certain. V lost 3 bases to trimming and J lost 3 bases, with 8 bases between them. Germline V gene sequence: CDR1 LNHNV, CDR2 YYDKDF (reference sequence). There are 13 residues in the CDR3. The CDR3 coding sequence is TGTGCCACCAGCAGGGAGGGAGACACTGAAGCTTTCTTT. Its protein product is CATSREGDTEAFF.

This chain joins TRBV27 and TRBJ1-6, with D tentatively TRBD1 (6 bases). This CDR3 has 16 residues. Germline V CDR1 and CDR2: MNHEY, SMNVEV (reference sequence). Trimming removed 6 bases from V and 6 bases from J, with 18 bases in between. The CDR3 bases are TGTGCCAGCAGGATAGCCCCCGGACAGCTTAATTCACCCCTCCACTTT. This sequence encodes CASRIAPGQLNSPLHF.

The V gene is TRBV12-3 or TRBV12-4, the J gene TRBJ1-2; tentative D call: TRBD1 (6 bases). V was shortened by 5 bases and J by 5 bases, with 15 bases between the two germline ends. This CDR3 is 14 amino acids long. This CDR3 reads CASSQTGSSYGYTF. The CDR3 DNA reads as TGTGCCAGCAGTCAGACAGGTTCTAGTTATGGCTACACCTTC.

The chain is built from TRBV2 and TRBJ2-1; D might be TRBD2 (6 bases). The J call may not be correct, given that the DNA end is closer to TRBJ2-7. Germline-derived CDR1 and CDR2 are SNHLY and FYNNEI. The CDR3 contains 14 residues. The CDR3: CASNILAGRNEQYF. CDR3 bases: TGTGCCAGCAATATCCTCGCGGGACGAAATGAGCAGTACTTC.

The chain recombines TRBV6-5 with TRBJ2-1; D may be TRBD1 (6 bases). Germline V gene lookup returns CDR1 MNHEY and CDR2 SVGAGI. The germline V and J ends were trimmed by 0 bases and 4 bases, with 16 bases remaining between them. The CDR3 sequence is 17 residues long. In DNA form, the CDR3 reads TGTGCCAGCAGTTACTCTTTTGCTGGACAGCCGTACAATGAGCAGTTCTTC. Translating it yields CASSYSFAGQPYNEQFF.

The chain is built from TRBV2 and TRBJ2-5, with 8 bases lining up with TRBD1. CDR3 length: 13 residues. CDR1 and CDR2 from the germline V gene are SNHLY and FYNNEI. V lost 7 bases to trimming and J lost 5 bases; unmatched junction nucleotides: 6. The CDR3 spells CASILQGGETQYF. The CDR3 bases are TGTGCCAGCATTCTACAGGGGGGCGAGACCCAGTACTTC.